The sequence of this TCR beta chain was determined in a study of control samples from healthy donors and cancer patients. The germline CDR1 and CDR2 sequences are SGHTA and FQGTGA. V dropped 1 base and J dropped 5 bases, with 8 bases sitting between them. This CDR3 region has 13 residues. TCRdb keeps only in-frame clones here, not all; method: immunoSEQ multiplex PCR. This sample carries tens of thousands of clones, under 90% of them seen once, and the ten largest clones take about 5.5%. The receptor's source is a middle-aged man in good health. The sequenced sample was blood. The chain carries TRBV7-3 and TRBJ1-1, with no clear D. The DNA of the CDR3 is TGTGCCAGCAGCTTAAGATATGGGACTGAAGCTTTCTTT. Its protein is CASSLRYGTEAFF.